A selection of T cell receptor beta chains follows, all from one sample in a study of cytomegalovirus exposure and HLA in healthy donors. TCRdb keeps only in-frame clones here, not all; method: immunoSEQ multiplex PCR. Of more than 150,000 clones in the sample, about 88% are singletons; the top ten hold approximately 3.1%. The sample consisted of PBMCs. Every receptor here comes from a man between 18 and 29 years old in good health and CMV-seronegative. CDR3s include the opening cysteine and the closing phenylalanine or tryptophan. The order of the fields is V gene, clone size, D gene, J gene, CDR3 protein, CDR3 DNA. The D gene is left open where the match is weak. Some rows have no size entry. The others give once, few or many, or a class for an expanded clone.

v_gene: TRBV27; abundance: .; d_gene: TRBD2; j_gene: TRBJ2-1; CDR3aa: CATTGTSGVNEQFF; CDR3nt: TGTGCCACCACCGGGACTAGCGGGGTTAATGAGCAGTTCTTC
v_gene: TRBV5-6; abundance: medium-sized; d_gene: .; j_gene: TRBJ1-6; CDR3aa: CASSLVAYRDSPLHF; CDR3nt: TGTGCCAGCAGCTTGGTTGCCTACAGAGATTCACCCCTCCACTTT
v_gene: TRBV6-6; abundance: .; d_gene: .; j_gene: TRBJ2-7; CDR3aa: CASSYSRQGRDF; CDR3nt: TGTGCCAGCAGTTACTCTCGGCAGGGAAGGGACTTC
v_gene: TRBV6-1; abundance: .; d_gene: .; j_gene: TRBJ1-1; CDR3aa: CASNEKLNTEAFF; CDR3nt: TGTGCCAGCAACGAGAAACTGAACACTGAAGCTTTCTTT
v_gene: TRBV2; abundance: .; d_gene: TRBD2; j_gene: TRBJ2-3; CDR3aa: CASRPGLASTDTQYF; CDR3nt: TGTGCCAGCAGGCCCGGACTAGCGAGCACAGATACGCAGTATTTT
v_gene: TRBV14; abundance: .; d_gene: .; j_gene: TRBJ1-1; CDR3aa: CASSQVVGSLAEAFF; CDR3nt: TGTGCCAGCAGCCAAGTCGTTGGGAGCTTGGCTGAAGCTTTCTTT
v_gene: TRBV29-1; abundance: .; d_gene: .; j_gene: TRBJ1-2; CDR3aa: CSVDGQRYGYTF; CDR3nt: TGCAGCGTTGATGGACAGCGTTATGGCTACACCTTC
v_gene: TRBV10-3; abundance: once; d_gene: .; j_gene: TRBJ2-5; CDR3aa: CAISDSIGERETQYF; CDR3nt: TGTGCCATCAGTGACTCCATCGGGGAGCGGGAGACCCAGTACTTC
v_gene: TRBV7-6; abundance: once; d_gene: .; j_gene: TRBJ1-6; CDR3aa: CASSLRPGNHNSPLHF; CDR3nt: TGTGCCAGCAGCTTAAGGCCGGGGAACCATAATTCACCCCTCCACTTT
v_gene: TRBV5-5; abundance: .; d_gene: TRBD2; j_gene: TRBJ2-7; CDR3aa: CASSLGLAGGPSYEQYF; CDR3nt: TGTGCCAGCAGCTTGGGACTAGCGGGAGGACCCTCATACGAGCAGTACTTC
v_gene: TRBV28; abundance: few; d_gene: .; j_gene: TRBJ2-1; CDR3aa: CASSQVGVNEQFF; CDR3nt: TGTGCCAGCAGCCAGGTAGGGGTCAATGAGCAGTTCTTC
v_gene: TRBV2; abundance: .; d_gene: .; j_gene: TRBJ2-1; CDR3aa: CASTDGLNNEQFF; CDR3nt: TGTGCCAGCACCGACGGGTTAAACAATGAGCAGTTCTTC
v_gene: TRBV5-6; abundance: .; d_gene: .; j_gene: TRBJ2-2; CDR3aa: CASSLNTGELFF; CDR3nt: TGTGCCAGCAGCCTGAACACCGGGGAGCTGTTTTTT
v_gene: TRBV5-1; abundance: .; d_gene: .; j_gene: TRBJ2-3; CDR3aa: CASSLSRQGTDTQYF; CDR3nt: TGCGCCAGCAGCTTGTCGAGACAGGGCACAGATACGCAGTATTTT
v_gene: TRBV6-5; abundance: .; d_gene: .; j_gene: TRBJ2-5; CDR3aa: CASRSRGSGETQYF; CDR3nt: TGTGCCAGCAGATCCAGGGGCAGCGGAGAGACCCAGTACTTC
v_gene: TRBV19; abundance: once; d_gene: TRBD1; j_gene: TRBJ2-7; CDR3aa: CASSIADRGHEQYF; CDR3nt: TGTGCCAGTAGTATCGCGGACAGGGGGCACGAGCAGTACTTC
v_gene: TRBV28; abundance: .; d_gene: .; j_gene: TRBJ1-5; CDR3aa: CASSFLSSNQPQHF; CDR3nt: TGTGCCAGCAGTTTCCTGTCTAGCAATCAGCCCCAGCATTTT
v_gene: TRBV20-1; abundance: few; d_gene: .; j_gene: TRBJ1-1; CDR3aa: CSARSQIEAFF; CDR3nt: TGCAGTGCTAGATCACAGATTGAAGCTTTCTTT
v_gene: TRBV7-9; abundance: .; d_gene: .; j_gene: TRBJ2-7; CDR3aa: CASSSETRGPHEQYF; CDR3nt: TGTGCCAGCAGCTCAGAAACGAGAGGTCCCCACGAGCAGTACTTC
v_gene: TRBV28; abundance: .; d_gene: TRBD1; j_gene: TRBJ2-1; CDR3aa: CASSLVNRGTEQFF; CDR3nt: TGTGCCAGCAGTTTAGTCAACAGGGGCACTGAGCAGTTCTTC
v_gene: TRBV9; abundance: .; d_gene: TRBD1; j_gene: TRBJ2-3; CDR3aa: CASSSPRTGLADTQYF; CDR3nt: TGTGCCAGCAGCTCACCAAGGACAGGGTTGGCAGATACGCAGTATTTT
v_gene: TRBV28; abundance: .; d_gene: .; j_gene: TRBJ2-2; CDR3aa: CASSSRGTGELFF; CDR3nt: TGTGCCAGCAGTTCTAGGGGTACCGGGGAGCTGTTTTTT
v_gene: TRBV19; abundance: .; d_gene: TRBD1; j_gene: TRBJ2-3; CDR3aa: CASSIDLGQGTDTQYF; CDR3nt: TGTGCCAGTAGTATAGATCTGGGACAGGGAACAGATACGCAGTATTTT
v_gene: TRBV28; abundance: .; d_gene: TRBD2; j_gene: TRBJ2-7; CDR3aa: CASSLYIAGGSSYEQYF; CDR3nt: TGTGCCAGCAGTTTATACATAGCGGGAGGGTCGAGTTACGAGCAGTACTTC
v_gene: TRBV7-2; abundance: .; d_gene: TRBD1; j_gene: TRBJ2-5; CDR3aa: CASSLEEGAGGVGTQYF; CDR3nt: TGTGCCAGCAGCTTAGAGGAAGGGGCAGGGGGAGTCGGGACCCAGTACTTC
v_gene: TRBV5-1; abundance: .; d_gene: .; j_gene: TRBJ1-1; CDR3aa: CASSFGRNTEAFF; CDR3nt: TGCGCCAGCAGCTTCGGTCGTAACACTGAAGCTTTCTTT
v_gene: TRBV7-2; abundance: .; d_gene: TRBD1; j_gene: TRBJ1-3; CDR3aa: CASSPDRGLSGNTIYF; CDR3nt: TGTGCCAGCAGCCCAGACAGGGGGTTGTCTGGAAACACCATATATTTT
v_gene: TRBV6-5; abundance: few; d_gene: .; j_gene: TRBJ2-3; CDR3aa: CASCTGSDTQYF; CDR3nt: TGTGCCAGCTGTACAGGGTCAGATACGCAGTATTTT
v_gene: TRBV7-9; abundance: .; d_gene: .; j_gene: TRBJ1-5; CDR3aa: CASSPYSNQPQHF; CDR3nt: TGTGCCAGCAGCCCCTATAGCAATCAGCCCCAGCATTTT
v_gene: TRBV4-1; abundance: .; d_gene: TRBD1; j_gene: TRBJ1-2; CDR3aa: CASSHDRGQVGAYGYTF; CDR3nt: TGCGCCAGCAGCCACGACAGGGGGCAGGTGGGCGCTTATGGCTACACCTTC
v_gene: TRBV7-6; abundance: once; d_gene: .; j_gene: TRBJ2-1; CDR3aa: CASSLAGADYNEQFF; CDR3nt: TGTGCCAGCAGCCTCGCGGGGGCGGATTACAATGAGCAGTTCTTC
v_gene: TRBV2; abundance: .; d_gene: TRBD2; j_gene: TRBJ2-7; CDR3aa: CASGESREPIIYEQYF; CDR3nt: TGTGCCAGCGGAGAATCGCGGGAGCCAATAATCTACGAGCAGTACTTC
v_gene: TRBV6-6; abundance: .; d_gene: .; j_gene: TRBJ2-7; CDR3aa: CATSNSQRAGAYEQYF; CDR3nt: TGTGCCACCAGTAACTCCCAGAGGGCCGGAGCCTACGAGCAGTACTTC
v_gene: TRBV7-8; abundance: .; d_gene: .; j_gene: TRBJ1-2; CDR3aa: CASSLVGGVGYGYTF; CDR3nt: TGTGCCAGCAGCTTGGTGGGGGGGGTAGGCTATGGCTACACCTTC
v_gene: TRBV5-1; abundance: .; d_gene: .; j_gene: TRBJ2-3; CDR3aa: CASSLGVGGREDTQYF; CDR3nt: TGCGCCAGCAGCTTGGGTGTTGGGGGCCGCGAGGATACGCAGTATTTT
v_gene: TRBV28; abundance: once; d_gene: TRBD2; j_gene: TRBJ2-7; CDR3aa: CASSFSSGIREQYF; CDR3nt: TGTGCCAGCAGTTTCTCTAGCGGGATACGGGAGCAGTACTTC